These 21 T cell receptor beta chains came from one sample sequenced in a study of technical replicates of blood from a handful of donors. Here immunoSEQ multiplex PCR was the method, and the copy in TCRdb shows in-frame clones only, minus some. The sample includes 65,000 to 95,000 clones, 70% to 90% seen only once; the top ten take 4.8%. Sample: PBMCs. All receptors come from a human donor in good health. Some clones in this sample may be carry-over from other donors' samples.

The chain employs TRBV9 and TRBJ1-3; perhaps TRBD1 as D (5 bases). This CDR3 has 17 amino acids. The V and J ends lost 0 bases and 0 bases respectively, with 13 bases between them. The V gene's germline CDR1 is SGDLS and CDR2 YYNGEE. The CDR3 reads CASSVDSGPSSGNTIYF. CDR3 bases: TGTGCCAGCAGCGTAGATTCAGGGCCGAGCTCTGGAAACACCATATATTTT.

The genes are TRBV5-1 and TRBJ2-5; D remains ambiguous. V lost 4 bases and J lost 5, with 18 bases in between. The CDR3 spans 15 residues. The germline V gene encodes CDR1 SGHRS and CDR2 YFSETQ. The CDR3 DNA sequence: TGCGCCAGCAGCCCCGCGTCGGGTAGTTGGGAGACCCAGTACTTC. This sequence encodes CASSPASGSWETQYF. Full variable domain (remainder filled in from reference TRBV5-1 and TRBJ2-5): KAGVTQTPRYLIKTRGQQVTLSCSPISGHRSVSWYQQTPGQGLQFLFEYFSETQRNKGNFPGRFSGRQFSNSRSEMNVSTLELGDSALYLCASSPASGSWETQYFGPGTRLLVL.

The chain joins TRBV6-5 to TRBJ1-2; 7 nucleotides match TRBD1. The CDR3 is 12 amino acids. Germline lookup yields CDR1 MNHEY and CDR2 SVGAGI. With 5 bases clipped from V and 6 bases from J, the junction kept 3 bases outside the gene matches. The CDR3 here is CASSDRADGYTF. The CDR3 nucleotides read TGTGCCAGCAGTGACAGGGCGGATGGCTACACCTTC.

V and J are TRBV7-9 and TRBJ2-2, with TRBD1 matching 8 bases. The length of the CDR3 is 15 residues. With V trimmed by 6 bases and J by 7 bases, 10 bases remained unmatched. Germline V gene lookup returns CDR1 SEHNR and CDR2 FQNEAQ (reference sequence). The CDR3 sequence is CASSPSGTGNGELFF. CDR3 sequence (DNA): TGTGCCAGCAGTCCGTCCGGGACAGGAAACGGGGAGCTGTTTTTT.

CDR3 sequence (DNA): TGTGCCAGCAGTTCTCATAAGGACATCCTAAGCAATCAGCCCCAGCATTTT. This encodes CASSSHKDILSNQPQHF. The rearrangement links TRBV27 to TRBJ1-5, with D perhaps TRBD1 (5 bases). The ends were cut back, 4 bases at V and 1 base at J, with 17 bases in the middle. Germline V gene data show CDR1 as MNHEY and CDR2 as SMNVEV (reference sequence). The CDR3 is 17 residues long.

This rearrangement joins TRBV10-2 to TRBJ2-1; 10 nucleotides match TRBD2. The germline gives CDR1 WSHSY, CDR2 SAAADI. The CDR3 is made up of 14 amino acids. J was trimmed by 8 bases and V by 10 bases; bases with no gene match: 11. The CDR3 spells CATAGSGRGYEQFF. CDR3 bases: TGCGCCACCGCGGGGAGCGGGAGGGGATATGAGCAGTTCTTC.

V is TRBV7-8 and J is TRBJ2-5; perhaps TRBD1 as D (5 bases). V gave up 5 bases and J gave up 5 bases, with 12 bases separating them. The CDR3 is 13 residues long. Per germline, CDR1 SGHVS and CDR2 FQNEAQ. The CDR3 sequence is CASSPPGQETQYF. In DNA, the CDR3 is TGTGCCAGCAGCCCCCCAGGGCAGGAGACCCAGTACTTC.

The count of this clone is one. This chain links TRBV7-2 with TRBJ2-5; maybe TRBD1 (6 bases). V lost 5 bases and J 2 bases, leaving 12 bases between the germline ends. Germline values: CDR1 SGHTA, CDR2 FQGNSA. The CDR3 extends over 14 amino acids. CDR3 protein: CASSPGQRQETQYF. In DNA, the CDR3 is TGTGCCAGCAGCCCCGGACAGAGACAAGAGACCCAGTACTTC.

The sample holds one count of this clone. J is TRBJ2-5 and V is TRBV5-1; 7 nucleotides line up with TRBD1. The J call may be wrong; the DNA end is better matched by TRBJ2-7. In germline, CDR1 is SGHRS, CDR2 YFSETQ. The CDR3 is made up of 12 amino acids. The CDR3 loop is CASSGTVYEQYF. The CDR3 nucleotides are TGCGCCAGCAGCGGGACAGTCTACGAGCAGTACTTC.

The chain carries TRBV6-5 and TRBJ2-7, with TRBD2 matching 10 bases. The CDR3 consists of 14 residues. Germline V gene sequence: CDR1 MNHEY, CDR2 SVGAGI. V lost 1 base and J lost 4; bases outside the gene matches: 1. This CDR3 reads CASSYWTSGYEQYF. CDR3 coding DNA: TGTGCCAGCAGTTACTGGACTAGCGGTTACGAGCAGTACTTC.

This chain uses TRBV5-4 with TRBJ1-1; 9 nucleotides match TRBD1. The CDR3 has 15 residues. The ends lost 2 bases at V and 5 bases at J; junction bases unmatched: 7. Germline CDR1 and CDR2: SGHNT and YYREEE (reference sequence). The CDR3 is CASSFLGQGSTEAFF. CDR3 DNA sequence: TGTGCCAGCAGCTTTCTTGGACAGGGGAGTACTGAAGCTTTCTTT.

This clone was observed a few times. This chain links TRBV6-5 with TRBJ1-2, with a weak D call TRBD1 (6 bases). The germline V gene encodes CDR1 MNHEY and CDR2 SVGAGI. The length of the CDR3 is 14 residues. The V and J ends lost 5 bases and 2 bases respectively, with 12 bases between them. Written as DNA, the CDR3 is TGTGCCAGCAGTATCGACAGGACCAACTATGGCTACACCTTC. Translation gives CASSIDRTNYGYTF.

The V call is TRBV5-1, the J call TRBJ1-1; D perhaps matches TRBD1 (5 bases). V lost 4 bases to trimming and J lost 5 bases, with 15 bases between them. CDR1 and CDR2 from the germline V gene are SGHRS and YFSETQ. The CDR3 extends over 14 amino acids. CDR3 in DNA: TGCGCCAGCAGCACGGTCGGGGCGGGGACTGAAGCTTTCTTT. As protein: CASSTVGAGTEAFF.

The chain has TRBV11-2 and TRBJ2-1; no clear D gene. Looked up from germline, CDR1 is SGHAT and CDR2 is FQNNGV. This CDR3 has 13 residues. The germline V and J ends were trimmed by 1 base and 5 bases, with 6 bases remaining between them. CDR3 residues: CASSLALNNEQFF. CDR3 coding DNA: TGTGCCAGCAGCTTAGCGTTAAACAATGAGCAGTTCTTC. The whole variable domain, filled in from reference TRBV11-2 and TRBJ2-1, reads EAGVAQSPRYKIIEKRQSVAFWCNPISGHATLYWYQQILGQGPKLLIQFQNNGVVDDSQLPKDRFSAERLKGVDSTLKIQPAKLEDSAVYLCASSLALNNEQFFGPGTRLTVL.

This clone was recorded only once. The rearrangement joins TRBV19 to TRBJ2-2; 11 bases agree with TRBD2. This CDR3 has 17 residues. From germline, CDR1 is LNHDA and CDR2 SQIVND (reference sequence). Germline trimming cut 6 bases from V and 0 bases from J; bases unmatched to any gene: 6. Written as DNA, the CDR3 is TGTGCCAGTAGCGCCACTAGCGGGGGTTCGAACACCGGGGAGCTGTTTTTT. Translating it yields CASSATSGGSNTGELFF.

J is TRBJ2-3 and V is TRBV4-1, with 7 nucleotides matching TRBD2. This CDR3 is built from 17 residues. The ends lost 2 bases at V and 2 bases at J; junction bases unmatched: 10. Germline assignment: CDR1 MGHRA and CDR2 YSYEKL. The CDR3, as DNA: TGCGCCAGCAGCCAAAGCGGGCTAGCGGTCTTCACAGATACGCAGTATTTT. Protein sequence: CASSQSGLAVFTDTQYF.

This clone showed up just once. The chain carries TRBV5-1 and TRBJ1-1, with D perhaps matching TRBD1 (6 bases). Germline CDR1 and CDR2: SGHRS and YFSETQ. The CDR3 contains 14 residues. V lost 4 bases to trimming and J lost 3 bases, with 13 bases between them. Here the CDR3 reads CASSPGGGYTEAFF. CDR3 coding DNA: TGCGCCAGCAGCCCTGGGGGGGGCTACACTGAAGCTTTCTTT. The full variable domain, completed using reference TRBV5-1 and TRBJ1-1, is KAGVTQTPRYLIKTRGQQVTLSCSPISGHRSVSWYQQTPGQGLQFLFEYFSETQRNKGNFPGRFSGRQFSNSRSEMNVSTLELGDSALYLCASSPGGGYTEAFFGQGTRLTVV.

This sequence joins TRBV11-3 and TRBJ2-7; the D gene is possibly TRBD2 (6 bases). The CDR3 consists of 13 residues. Trimming shortened V by 5 bases and J by 0 bases, and 8 bases separated the two germline ends. Germline CDR1 reads SGHNT; CDR2 reads YENEEA. The CDR3 coding sequence is TGTGCCAGCAGCGGGGGGAGCTCCTACGAGCAGTACTTC. Protein sequence: CASSGGSSYEQYF.

The chain combines TRBV5-6 with TRBJ1-4; possibly TRBD1 for D (5 bases). The germline V gene encodes CDR1 SGHDT and CDR2 YYEEEE. V was pared by 5 bases and J by 1 base, with 12 bases between. CDR3 size: 15 residues. The CDR3 DNA reads TGTGCCAGCAGTCACACGGGGGAAACTAATGAAAAACTGTTTTTT. Translated: CASSHTGETNEKLFF.

This chain links TRBV29-1 with TRBJ2-1; 12 positions agree with TRBD2. CDR3 length: 16 amino acids. Trimming took 7 bases from V and 4 from J; bases not matched to a gene: 11. Germline loops: CDR1 SQVTM, CDR2 ANQGSEA. CDR3 protein: CSGIKTSGRPYNEQFF. In DNA form, the CDR3 reads TGCAGCGGGATTAAGACTAGCGGGAGACCTTACAATGAGCAGTTCTTC.

This clone occurred once. The chain couples TRBV19 to TRBJ1-5; no clear D gene. The germline V and J ends were trimmed by 5 bases and 6 bases, with 8 bases remaining between them. CDR3 length: 12 residues. Germline V gives CDR1 LNHDA, CDR2 SQIVND (reference sequence). This chain's CDR3 is CASSRFAQPQHF. Written as DNA, the CDR3 is TGTGCCAGTAGTCGGTTCGCTCAGCCCCAGCATTTT.